A single sample gave rise to the 12 T cell receptor beta chains below, sequenced in a study of neoadjuvant nivolumab and ipilimumab in lung cancer. The repertoire was sequenced with immunoSEQ multiplex PCR; TCRdb's copy has only in-frame clones and lacks some. The repertoire holds about 26,000 clones, with approximately 85% as singletons. Source: tumor tissue, taken after neoadjuvant nivolumab, alone or with ipilimumab, at or shortly before surgery. These receptors all stem from an adult with non-small cell lung cancer.

The V and J genes are TRBV5-5 and TRBJ2-7; 7 bases map to TRBD2. Germline-derived CDR1 and CDR2 are SGHKS and YYEKEE (reference sequence). The CDR3 is 17 amino acids. Unmatched junction bases numbered 12, after V lost 1 base and J lost 2 bases. CDR3 region: CASSLRPGGGVAYEQYF. Here the CDR3 DNA reads TGTGCCAGCAGCTTGCGGCCGGGGGGAGGGGTCGCCTACGAGCAGTACTTC.

The CDR3 loop reads CASSSRGYSTDTQYF. The DNA for the CDR3 is TGCGCCAGCAGCTCCAGGGGCTATAGCACAGATACGCAGTATTTT. The chain is built from TRBV5-1 and TRBJ2-3, with a weak D call TRBD1 (6 bases). There are 15 residues in the CDR3. Looked up from germline, CDR1 is SGHRS and CDR2 is YFSETQ. V was trimmed by 3 bases and J by 0 bases, leaving 11 bases between them.

This rearrangement joins TRBV5-1 to TRBJ2-6; 7 positions agree with TRBD1. The CDR3 is 17 amino acids. From germline, CDR1 is SGHRS and CDR2 YFSETQ. V lost 7 bases to trimming and J lost 0 bases; unmatched junction nucleotides: 10. CDR3 protein: CASLRGSTSSGANVLTF. As DNA, the CDR3 is TGCGCCAGCCTCAGGGGGTCTACCTCCTCTGGGGCCAACGTCCTGACTTTC.

This chain connects TRBV30 to TRBJ1-3; maybe TRBD1 (5 bases). The CDR3 spans 14 residues. The ends were cut back, 4 bases at V and 4 bases at J, with 14 bases in the middle. CDR1 GTSNPN and CDR2 SVGIG come from the germline V gene (reference sequence). This chain's CDR3 is CAWNTGHTGNTIYF. In nucleotides, the CDR3 is TGTGCCTGGAACACAGGTCACACGGGAAACACCATATATTTT.

As regards this clone: The sample contains more than one DNA sequence encoding this CDR3. The chain recombines TRBV5-1 with TRBJ2-7; either TRBD1 or TRBD2 may fit D (5 bases each). The germline gives CDR1 SGHRS, CDR2 YFSETQ. Trimming stripped 0 bases from V and 2 bases from J, with 12 bases between. The CDR3 runs to 15 residues. CDR3 loop: CASSLAGQGPYEQYF. CDR3 coding DNA: TGCGCCAGCAGCTTGGCCGGTCAGGGACCCTACGAGCAGTACTTC.

This rearrangement joins TRBV5-1 to TRBJ2-3, with a weak D call TRBD2 (5 bases). Germline CDR1 and CDR2: SGHRS and YFSETQ. The CDR3 is made up of 15 amino acids. V dropped 5 bases and J dropped 3 bases, with 16 bases sitting between them. CDR3 bases: TGCGCCAGCAGGGCGGGCGGTTCGCGTACAGATACGCAGTATTTT. Its translation: CASRAGGSRTDTQYF.

This chain links TRBV5-4 with TRBJ2-1, with TRBD2 matching 10 bases. Germline CDR1 and CDR2: SGHNT and YYREEE (reference sequence). Losses at the gene ends were 4 bases for V and 1 base for J; bases not matched to a gene: 8. The CDR3 covers 17 residues. The CDR3 nucleotides are TGTGCCAGCAGCCGACTTAGCGGGAGGAGGTCCTACAATGAGCAGTTCTTC. Translated: CASSRLSGRRSYNEQFF. The full variable domain, its missing parts supplied by reference TRBV5-4 and TRBJ2-1, is ETGVTQSPTHLIKTRGQQVTLRCSSQSGHNTVSWYQQALGQGPQFIFQYYREEENGRGNFPPRFSGLQFPNYSSELNVNALELDDSALYLCASSRLSGRRSYNEQFFGPGTRLTVL.

The V call is TRBV20-1, the J call TRBJ2-1; tentatively, D is TRBD1 (5 bases). Germline assignment: CDR1 DFQATT and CDR2 SNEGSKA (reference sequence). V was pared by 5 bases and J by 7 bases, with 9 bases between. This CDR3 spans 11 amino acids. Here the CDR3 reads CSALQANEQFF. The CDR3 region has the DNA TGCAGTGCTTTACAGGCAAATGAGCAGTTCTTC.

The J gene is TRBJ2-1, the V gene TRBV5-1; 8 bases align to TRBD2. The germline gives CDR1 SGHRS, CDR2 YFSETQ. Losses at the gene ends were 4 bases for V and 7 bases for J; bases not matched to a gene: 13. The length of the CDR3 is 16 residues. This CDR3 reads CASSPRGGRGENEQFF. CDR3 nucleotide sequence: TGCGCCAGCAGCCCCCGGGGGGGCAGGGGTGAAAATGAGCAGTTCTTC.

The genes are TRBV29-1 and TRBJ1-2; 9 bases fit TRBD1. Germline assignment: CDR1 SQVTM and CDR2 ANQGSEA. CDR3 length: 16 residues. J lost 2 bases, V lost 8 bases, and 15 bases had no gene match. The CDR3 coding sequence is TGCAGCTCCTCCCAGGGCGGGACAGGGAACAACTATGGCTACACCTTC. This sequence encodes CSSSQGGTGNNYGYTF. Full variable domain (outside the CDR3, taken from reference TRBV29-1 and TRBJ1-2): SAVISQKPSRDICQRGTSLTIQCQVDSQVTMMFWYRQQPGQSLTLIATANQGSEATYESGFVIDKFPISRPNLTFSTLTVSNMSPEDSSIYLCSSSQGGTGNNYGYTFGSGTRLTVV.

The gene calls are TRBV18 and TRBJ2-7; the match to TRBD2 covers 9 bases. V lost 4 bases, J lost 5 bases, and 12 bases stayed unmatched. The CDR3 is 16 amino acids. Germline loops: CDR1 KGHSH, CDR2 LQKENI. The CDR3 region has the DNA TGTGCCAGCTCACGGCCCGTTAGCGGGAGTCCGAACGAGCAGTACTTC. This translates into CASSRPVSGSPNEQYF.

The genes are TRBV15 and TRBJ2-3; TRBD2 matches 12 bases. The CDR3 has 16 amino acids. V gave up 0 bases and J gave up 5 bases; unmatched junction bases: 3. Germline V gene sequence: CDR1 LNHNV, CDR2 YYDKDF (reference sequence). CDR3: CATSRDWTSGEDTQYF. CDR3 nucleotide sequence: TGTGCCACCAGCAGAGATTGGACTAGCGGGGAAGATACGCAGTATTTT.